The rows below give T cell receptor beta chains drawn from one sample of a study of T-cell memory formation after mild COVID-19. TCRdb used MiXCR to reprocess the 5' RACE reads, holding one entry per CDR3 protein. The table includes about 310,000 distinct CDR3 sequences, approximately 16% detected once. Specimen: PBMCs or a T cell subset sorted from them (not recorded which). Receptors were obtained from a man aged 18 to 30 who had mild COVID-19 (a few samples of this study predate the infection). Cell type and time point are not known. Each CDR3 is given with its conserved first and last residue. Fields, in order: clone size, V gene, D gene, J gene, CDR3 protein. The D gene is left open where the match is weak. Part of the rows lack a size; the others show once, few, many or a class for expanded clones.

clone_size: few; v_call: TRBV6-2/TRBV6-3; d_call: .; j_call: TRBJ2-1; cdr3_aa: CASSYDPTRLYNEQFF
clone_size: few; v_call: TRBV10-3; d_call: .; j_call: TRBJ1-6; cdr3_aa: CAISNLQQGLSYNSPLHF
clone_size: few; v_call: TRBV2; d_call: TRBD1; j_call: TRBJ1-2; cdr3_aa: CASSRDRGLHGYTF
clone_size: few; v_call: TRBV6-5; d_call: TRBD1; j_call: TRBJ1-1; cdr3_aa: CASGVQGAAFF
clone_size: .; v_call: TRBV19; d_call: TRBD2; j_call: TRBJ2-3; cdr3_aa: CASSLAGGFNLPDTQYF
clone_size: few; v_call: TRBV10-3; d_call: .; j_call: TRBJ1-5; cdr3_aa: CAISDTNSNQPQHF
clone_size: few; v_call: TRBV4-2; d_call: TRBD2; j_call: TRBJ2-2; cdr3_aa: CASSQVAGLAGTNTGELFF
clone_size: .; v_call: TRBV9; d_call: TRBD1; j_call: TRBJ2-3; cdr3_aa: CASSVGRGGHHTDTQYF
clone_size: .; v_call: TRBV29-1; d_call: .; j_call: TRBJ1-1; cdr3_aa: CSVPGTEAFF
clone_size: .; v_call: TRBV29-1; d_call: TRBD1; j_call: TRBJ1-1; cdr3_aa: CSVFGQGGTEAFF
clone_size: .; v_call: TRBV12-3/TRBV12-4; d_call: .; j_call: TRBJ1-6; cdr3_aa: CASSLERMLVSPLHF
clone_size: .; v_call: TRBV20-1; d_call: .; j_call: TRBJ1-1; cdr3_aa: CSARARDDSEAFF
clone_size: many; v_call: TRBV4-3; d_call: TRBD1; j_call: TRBJ1-1; cdr3_aa: CASSQAGGFSEAFF
clone_size: few; v_call: TRBV29-1; d_call: .; j_call: TRBJ1-2; cdr3_aa: CSVEDLQFRGYTF